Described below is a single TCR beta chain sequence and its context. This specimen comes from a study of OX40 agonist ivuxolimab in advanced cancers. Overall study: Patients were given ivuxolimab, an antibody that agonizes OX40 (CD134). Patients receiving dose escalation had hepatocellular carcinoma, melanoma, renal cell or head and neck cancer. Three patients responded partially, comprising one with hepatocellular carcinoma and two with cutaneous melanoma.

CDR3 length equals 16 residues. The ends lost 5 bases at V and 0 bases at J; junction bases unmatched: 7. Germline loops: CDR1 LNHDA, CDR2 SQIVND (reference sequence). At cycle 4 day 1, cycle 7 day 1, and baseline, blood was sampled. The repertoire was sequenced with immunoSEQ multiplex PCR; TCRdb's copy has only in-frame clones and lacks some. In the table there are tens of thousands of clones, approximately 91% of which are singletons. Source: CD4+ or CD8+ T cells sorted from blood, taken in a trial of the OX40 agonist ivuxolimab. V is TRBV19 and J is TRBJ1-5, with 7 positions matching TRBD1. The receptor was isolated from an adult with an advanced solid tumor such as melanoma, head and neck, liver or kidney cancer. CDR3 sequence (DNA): TGTGCCAGTAGTCCTACAGGGGACTATAGCAATCAGCCCCAGCATTTT. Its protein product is CASSPTGDYSNQPQHF.